The sequence of this TCR beta chain was determined in a study of human T cells and chemical hapten exposure. Time point: patch test 1, 2 weeks after DPC sensitization. Indicated treatment: therapeutic diphenylcyclopropenone sensitization with weekly scalp DPC. TCRdb called the RACE reads again in MiXCR, with one record for every CDR3 protein. The top ten clones hold approximately 2.3% of a sample with around 380,000 distinct CDR3 sequences, roughly 4.8% of them seen once. Germline V CDR1 and CDR2: SGDLS, YYNGEE. The trim removed 3 bases at V and 4 bases at J, leaving 15 bases unmatched. The length of the CDR3 is 17 residues. This clonotype was counted only a few times.

Sequences were derived from whole blood, sampled in connection with sensitization to the hapten diphenylcyclopropenone (DPC). This clonotype was sampled from a woman between 45 and 60 years old with alopecia areata. Some clones in this sample may be carry-over from other donors' samples. The chain has TRBV9 and TRBJ1-2, with TRBD1 matching 7 bases. The CDR3 sequence is CASSANPTGDLFYGYTF. CDR3 in DNA: TGTGCCAGCAGCGCAAACCCAACAGGGGACCTATTCTATGGCTACACCTTC. Looking up the rest from reference TRBV9 and TRBJ1-2 gives the full variable domain: DSGVTQTPKHLITATGQRVTLRCSPRSGDLSVYWYQQSLDQGLQFLIQYYNGEERAKGNILERFSAQQFPDLHSELNLSSLELGDSALYFCASSANPTGDLFYGYTFGSGTRLTVV.